This passage covers 21 T cell receptor beta chains from one sample sequenced in a study of shared clonotypes between healthy human individuals. Assay used: immunoSEQ multiplex PCR; TCRdb lists only in-frame clones, some missing. The repertoire holds 650,000 to 700,000 clones, around 90% seen once, with 34% in the top ten. The material sequenced was memory CD8+ T cells from PBMCs. Stated subset: CD45RO+ cells pooled with CCR7-negative TemRA cells. The source is a man aged 18 to 29 in good health. Some clones in this sample may be carry-over from other donors' samples.

The chain combines TRBV6-5 with TRBJ1-1; D gene uncertain. CDR3 length: 13 residues. Trimming took 6 bases from V and 8 from J, leaving 16 bases between them. Germline V gives CDR1 MNHEY, CDR2 SVGAGI. Here the CDR3 reads CASSLLRTEEAFF. CDR3 DNA: TGTGCCAGCAGCCTCTTGCGCACAGAGGAAGCTTTCTTT.

The V call is TRBV28, the J call TRBJ1-5; no clear D. The CDR3 runs to 16 residues. Deletions cut 6 bases from V and 3 bases from J, with 18 bases between. Per germline, CDR1 MDHEN and CDR2 SYDVKM. For the CDR3, the DNA is TGTGCCAGCAGCCTTCTAGTTGTGGCCACCAATCAGCCCCAGCATTTT. Protein product: CASSLLVVATNQPQHF.

This clone was picked up a small number of times. V is TRBV25-1 and J is TRBJ1-2; 9 bases align to TRBD1. This CDR3 contains 13 residues. J was trimmed by 7 bases and V by 6 bases; bases with no gene match: 6. Germline CDR1 and CDR2: MGHDK and SYGVNS. The CDR3 spells CASRSGQGSGYTF. As DNA, the CDR3 is TGTGCCAGCAGATCGGGACAGGGTAGTGGCTACACCTTC.

Only one count was recorded for this clone. The chain links TRBV7-2 to TRBJ2-7; D is tentatively TRBD1 or TRBD2 (6 bases each). Germline V gene data show CDR1 as SGHTA and CDR2 as FQGNSA. V was cut by 7 bases and J by 3 bases, with 19 bases left in between. CDR3 length equals 15 residues. The CDR3 loop is CASTQNGGPRYEQYF. CDR3 DNA sequence: TGTGCCAGCACCCAGAATGGGGGGCCCCGCTACGAGCAGTACTTC.

A single count supports this clone. This sample includes further DNA sequences coding for the same CDR3. The chain recombines TRBV6-6 with TRBJ2-1; no reliable D call. V gave up 0 bases and J gave up 6 bases, with 3 bases separating them. CDR3 length: 12 residues. The germline CDR1 and CDR2 sequences are MNHNY and SVGAGI (reference sequence). The CDR3 nucleotides read TGTGCCAGCAGTTACTCCGCCAATGAGCAGTTCTTC. Its translation is CASSYSANEQFF.

The V call is TRBV6-1, the J call TRBJ1-5, with D tentatively TRBD1 (5 bases). The CDR3 covers 14 residues. Per the germline V gene, CDR1 is MNHNS and CDR2 is SASEGT. V dropped 6 bases and J dropped 2 bases, with 11 bases sitting between them. The CDR3 loop reads CASSANRCNQPQHF. The CDR3 bases are TGTGCCAGCAGCGCCAACAGGTGCAATCAGCCCCAGCATTTT.

The J gene is TRBJ2-3, the V gene TRBV6-1, with 7 nucleotides matching TRBD1. V dropped 8 bases and J dropped 4; count of bases not matched to a gene: 12. In germline, CDR1 is MNHNS, CDR2 SASEGT. CDR3 length: 15 residues. The CDR3: CASQGGQFMADTQYF. CDR3 DNA: TGTGCCAGCCAAGGGGGACAGTTTATGGCAGATACGCAGTATTTT.

J is TRBJ2-7 and V is TRBV4-1, with 7 bases that match TRBD2. V shed 4 bases, J shed 3 bases, and the junction held 6 bases outside the gene matches. CDR3 size: 14 residues. Germline V gene data show CDR1 as MGHRA and CDR2 as YSYEKL. CDR3 residues: CASSRRGTVYEQYF. CDR3 sequence (DNA): TGCGCCAGCAGCCGGCGGGGGACTGTCTACGAGCAGTACTTC.

The gene calls are TRBV6-6 and TRBJ2-1; 8 bases line up with TRBD2. J lost 10 bases, V lost 4 bases, and 12 bases had no gene match. The CDR3 totals 15 residues. The germline V gene has CDR1 MNHNY and CDR2 SVGAGI (reference sequence). CDR3 DNA sequence: TGTGCCAGCAGTTCGAGCGGGAGCTCTCAATCGGAGCAGTTCTTC. Translated, it gives CASSSSGSSQSEQFF.

The J gene is TRBJ2-3, the V gene TRBV13, with 7 bases matching TRBD2. The CDR3 is 16 residues long. V lost 1 base and J lost 5; bases outside the gene matches: 9. CDR1 and CDR2 from the germline V gene are PRHDT and FYEKMQ (reference sequence). Here the CDR3 DNA reads TGTGCCAGCAGCTTAGCAGGCGGGAGAGGAATAGATACGCAGTATTTT. Protein sequence: CASSLAGGRGIDTQYF.

CDR3 amino acids: CASSYPEEETQYF. CDR3 DNA: TGTGCCAGCAGTTACCCAGAGGAAGAGACCCAGTACTTC. V usage is TRBV6-5 and J usage is TRBJ2-5; D gene ambiguous. The CDR3 has 13 amino acids. Germline loops: CDR1 MNHEY, CDR2 SVGAGI. V lost 2 bases and J 3 bases, leaving 7 bases between the germline ends.

This chain links TRBV7-9 with TRBJ2-5; D possibly corresponds to TRBD2 (6 bases). Trimming removed 5 bases from V and 3 bases from J, with 22 bases in between. The CDR3 length is 17 residues. Per the germline V gene, CDR1 is SEHNR and CDR2 is FQNEAQ (reference sequence). The CDR3 loop is CASSPNTRWGEKETQYF. For the CDR3, the DNA is TGTGCCAGCAGCCCGAATACACGATGGGGGGAAAAAGAGACCCAGTACTTC.

The chain joins TRBV28 to TRBJ2-7; D is ambiguous. This CDR3 is built from 14 residues. Germline CDR1 reads MDHEN; CDR2 reads SYDVKM. The V end was cut by 2 bases, the J end by 0 bases, with 8 bases between. The CDR3 nucleotides read TGTGCCAGCAGTTTAATCAGGAGCTCCTACGAGCAGTACTTC. Its translation is CASSLIRSSYEQYF.

The CDR3 region has the DNA TGTGCCAGCAGTTCGATAATAGCGGGATTTTCTCCAGATACGCAGTATTTT. This sequence encodes CASSSIIAGFSPDTQYF. The chain couples TRBV27 to TRBJ2-3, with 8 bases aligning to TRBD2. J lost 4 bases, V lost 4 bases, and 13 bases had no gene match. This CDR3 is 17 amino acids long. Germline CDR1 reads MNHEY; CDR2 reads SMNVEV (reference sequence).

The chain has TRBV19 and TRBJ1-3, with 9 bases identical to TRBD1. Germline CDR1 reads LNHDA; CDR2 reads SQIVND (reference sequence). The CDR3 runs 16 residues. The trim removed 4 bases at V and 2 bases at J, leaving 6 bases unmatched. Here the CDR3 DNA reads TGTGCCAGTAGTACACCGGGACAGGGCCCTGGAAACACCATATATTTT. This gives the protein CASSTPGQGPGNTIYF.

This sequence joins TRBV21-1 and TRBJ1-2; TRBD1, the D gene given by the table, was not confirmed from the DNA. TRBV21-1 is an annotated pseudogene. The CDR3 length is 17 residues. The CDR3: CASSKDLERWDISRYTF. As DNA, the CDR3 is TGTGCCAGCAGCAAAGATTTAGAGCGTTGGGACATAAGTCGCTACACCTTC.

The chain combines TRBV19 with TRBJ1-1; D is unclear. V lost 5 bases, J lost 1 base, and 8 bases lay in between. Germline lookup yields CDR1 LNHDA and CDR2 SQIVND (reference sequence). This CDR3 spans 13 amino acids. Written as DNA, the CDR3 is TGTGCCAGTAGTTACAACAGGAACACTGAAGCTTTCTTT. This gives the protein CASSYNRNTEAFF.

This chain joins TRBV18 and TRBJ2-7; 9 positions match TRBD1. The CDR3 sequence is 16 residues long. V was pared by 1 base and J by 2 bases, with 6 bases of the junction left unmatched. The V gene's germline CDR1 is KGHSH and CDR2 LQKENI. In DNA, the CDR3 is TGTGCCAGCTCACCACGGGCGAGACAGGGGGCCTACGAGCAGTACTTC. This gives the protein CASSPRARQGAYEQYF. Based on the CDR3 plus reference TRBV18 and TRBJ2-7, the full variable domain is NAGVMQNPRHLVRRRGQEARLRCSPMKGHSHVYWYRQLPEEGLKFMVYLQKENIIDESGMPKERFSAEFPKEGPSILRIQQVVRGDSAAYFCASSPRARQGAYEQYFGPGTRLTVT.

The V gene is TRBV4-1, the J gene TRBJ1-1, with 9 nucleotides matching TRBD1. The germline V gene has CDR1 MGHRA and CDR2 YSYEKL. V gave up 1 base and J gave up 5 bases; unmatched junction bases: 5. The CDR3 is 15 amino acids. The CDR3 loop reads CASSQGGQGWTEAFF. The CDR3 region has the DNA TGCGCCAGCAGCCAAGGTGGACAGGGGTGGACTGAAGCTTTCTTT.

J is TRBJ1-1 and V is TRBV7-6, with unresolved D. Deletions cut 5 bases from V and 4 bases from J, with 8 bases between. The CDR3 runs to 12 residues. CDR1 is SGHVS and CDR2 is FNYEAQ in the germline V gene. The CDR3 DNA reads as TGTGCCAGCAGCGAGTGGGCCACTGAAGCTTTCTTT. Translation: CASSEWATEAFF.

To note about this clone: The sample holds other DNA sequences that translate to the same CDR3. The chain carries TRBV28 and TRBJ2-7; no definite D call. The V and J ends lost 6 bases and 3 bases respectively, with 6 bases between them. The germline V gene encodes CDR1 MDHEN and CDR2 SYDVKM. The CDR3 is made up of 11 amino acids. CDR3 sequence (DNA): TGTGCCAGCAGCCCTCTCTACGAGCAGTACTTC. Encoded protein: CASSPLYEQYF.